The sequence of this T cell receptor beta chain was determined in a study of beta chain features in type 1 diabetes. Expressed TCRB transcripts were sequenced because the entire RNA isolate underwent reverse transcription. Generated by immunoSEQ multiplex PCR, the TCRdb table keeps only in-frame clones and is missing some. The sample gives approximately 120,000 clones, almost 40% of which show up once; approximately 0.065% is in the top ten. CDR1 and CDR2 from the germline V gene are MNHEY and SVGAGI. The CDR3 is made up of 12 amino acids. This clone has more than one count but fewer than ten. The TCR was taken from a woman aged 18-35 years in good health. Sample: stem cell memory CD4+ T cells from blood. This chain connects TRBV6-5 to TRBJ2-5, with D possibly TRBD2 on 5 matching bases. TRBJ2-7 matches the DNA end more closely, so the J call is doubtful. CDR3 amino acids: CASSGNAYEQYF. The CDR3 coding sequence is TGTGCCAGCAGCGGGAATGCTTACGAGCAGTACTTC.